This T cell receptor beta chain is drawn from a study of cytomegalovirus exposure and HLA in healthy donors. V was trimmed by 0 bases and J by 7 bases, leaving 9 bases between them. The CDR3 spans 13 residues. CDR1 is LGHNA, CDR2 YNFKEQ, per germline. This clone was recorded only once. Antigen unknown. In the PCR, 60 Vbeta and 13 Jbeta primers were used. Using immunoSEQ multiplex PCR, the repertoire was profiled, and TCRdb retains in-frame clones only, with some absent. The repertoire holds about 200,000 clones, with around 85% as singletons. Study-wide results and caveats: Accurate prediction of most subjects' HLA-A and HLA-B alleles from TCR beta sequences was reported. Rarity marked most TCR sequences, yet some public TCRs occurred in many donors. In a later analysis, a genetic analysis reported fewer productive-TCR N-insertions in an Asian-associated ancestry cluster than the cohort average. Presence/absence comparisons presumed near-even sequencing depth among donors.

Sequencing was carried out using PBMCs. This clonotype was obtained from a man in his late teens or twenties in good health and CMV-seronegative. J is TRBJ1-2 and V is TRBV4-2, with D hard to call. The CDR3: CASSQDPASGYTF. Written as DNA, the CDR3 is TGTGCCAGCAGCCAAGACCCCGCTAGTGGCTACACCTTC.